This passage covers 20 T cell receptor beta chains from one sample sequenced in a study of vaccination effects on CD4 cells after COVID-19. Profiling relied on immunoSEQ multiplex PCR, and the TCRdb table lists in-frame clones only, not all of them. The sample carries around 12,000 clones, approximately 73% recorded once. These TCRs are of unknown antigen specificity. CD4+ T cells specific for antigen were expanded with viral peptide pools by the ViraFEST assay before sequencing. Culture proceeded for roughly ten days, and CD4+ T cells were then isolated. Sometime from March through December 2020, the person acquired a SARS-CoV-2 infection that PCR confirmed. All study participants received two doses of BNT162b2 or mRNA-1273 vaccine. The sample was CD4+ T cells from PBMCs cultured with HCoV-NL63 spike peptides, taken after COVID-19 vaccination. Source of these receptors: a human donor who had a prior SARS-CoV-2 infection.

This clone was counted between two and nine times. V and J are TRBV4-2 and TRBJ2-2; tentatively, D is TRBD2 (6 bases). Germline CDR1 reads LGHNA; CDR2 reads YNFKEQ. CDR3 size: 16 residues. V shed 1 base and J shed 5 bases, with 14 bases lying between them. The CDR3 coding sequence is TGTGCCAGCAGCCAAGTTCATGGGGGGATGACCGGGGAGCTGTTTTTT. This encodes CASSQVHGGMTGELFF.

This chain connects TRBV7-8 to TRBJ2-1; D call uncertain. Germline V CDR1 and CDR2: SGHVS, FQNEAQ. V lost 5 bases, J lost 2 bases, and 16 bases lay in between. The CDR3 consists of 16 residues. CDR3 nucleotides: TGTGCCAGCAGCCAAACCTTCGGCGCAACCTACAATGAGCAGTTCTTC. Translation: CASSQTFGATYNEQFF.

The V gene is TRBV18, the J gene TRBJ2-7; D call uncertain. Germline-derived CDR1 and CDR2 are KGHSH and LQKENI. Trimming shortened V by 4 bases and J by 2 bases, and 3 bases separated the two germline ends. The CDR3 spans 11 residues. CDR3 sequence (DNA): TGTGCCAGCTCACTAGCCTACGAGCAGTACTTC. The encoded protein is CASSLAYEQYF.

J is TRBJ2-6 and V is TRBV7-2; tentatively, D is TRBD1 (5 bases). V lost 5 bases, J lost 0 bases, and 14 bases lay in between. CDR3 size: 17 residues. Looked up from germline, CDR1 is SGHTA and CDR2 is FQGNSA. In nucleotides, the CDR3 is TGTGCCAGCAGCAAAGGGGCCTCTAGCTCTGGGGCCAACGTCCTGACTTTC. Its protein product is CASSKGASSSGANVLTF.

The rearrangement links TRBV18 to TRBJ2-2; 7 bases map to TRBD1. V was clipped by 8 bases and J by 5 bases; unmatched bases: 8. CDR1 KGHSH and CDR2 LQKENI come from the germline V gene. The CDR3 runs 14 residues. The CDR3 reads CASTTDRETGELFF. In DNA, the CDR3 is TGTGCCAGCACGACCGACAGGGAAACCGGGGAGCTGTTTTTT.

The chain recombines TRBV6-1 with TRBJ2-5; 10 bases map to TRBD2. Germline trimming cut 4 bases from V and 5 bases from J; bases unmatched to any gene: 16. The CDR3 is made up of 18 amino acids. Germline values: CDR1 MNHNS, CDR2 SASEGT. CDR3 amino acids: CASSGWGTSVLRGETQYF. As DNA, the CDR3 is TGTGCCAGCAGTGGGTGGGGGACTAGCGTCCTAAGGGGGGAGACCCAGTACTTC.

This chain uses TRBV2 with TRBJ1-5; no clear D gene. Looked up from germline, CDR1 is SNHLY and CDR2 is FYNNEI. The CDR3 has 16 residues. Trimming removed 6 bases at V and 5 bases at J, with 20 bases between. CDR3 sequence: CASSLTRRVVYQPQHF. The CDR3 region has the DNA TGTGCCAGCAGCTTGACAAGGAGGGTCGTTTATCAGCCCCAGCATTTT.

V gene TRBV7-2 combines with J gene TRBJ1-6, with a possible D match to TRBD1 (6 bases). V lost 1 base and J lost 9, with 7 bases in between. In germline, CDR1 is SGHTA, CDR2 FQGNSA. The CDR3 is 13 residues long. The CDR3 region has the DNA TGTGCCAGCAGCTTAGAAGGGGGTTCACCCCTCCACTTT. Translated, it gives CASSLEGGSPLHF.

The sample holds a few counts of this clone. V usage is TRBV2 and J usage is TRBJ1-2; D possibly corresponds to TRBD1 (6 bases). Per the germline V gene, CDR1 is SNHLY and CDR2 is FYNNEI. This CDR3 is built from 13 residues. Trimming took 7 bases from V and 8 from J, leaving 17 bases between them. The CDR3 region has the DNA TGTGCCAGCATGTCCCAGGGGTTTATAGGCTACACCTTC. Residues: CASMSQGFIGYTF.

J is TRBJ1-3 and V is TRBV24-1, with 7 bases fitting TRBD1. This CDR3 comprises 19 residues. Trimming removed 3 bases from V and 3 bases from J; junction bases left unmatched: 16. Germline assignment: CDR1 KGHDR and CDR2 SFDVKD. The CDR3: CATSDQNPTGAACGNTIYF. The CDR3 DNA reads as TGTGCCACCAGTGATCAAAACCCTACAGGGGCCGCCTGTGGAAACACCATATATTTT.

This clone occurred a few times. This rearrangement joins TRBV20-1 to TRBJ2-7; 10 bases map to TRBD2. Looked up from germline, CDR1 is DFQATT and CDR2 is SNEGSKA (reference sequence). The CDR3 length is 15 residues. The trim removed 4 bases at V and 6 bases at J, leaving 12 bases unmatched. The CDR3 spells CSANERGGRPLEQYF. The CDR3 bases are TGCAGTGCTAATGAGCGGGGGGGCCGTCCTCTCGAGCAGTACTTC.

This clone was counted a single time. The chain employs TRBV5-1 and TRBJ1-4, with D possibly being TRBD1 (5 bases). CDR1 SGHRS and CDR2 YFSETQ come from the germline V gene. The V end lost 0 bases, the J end lost 8 bases, and 8 bases lay between the germline ends. The CDR3 is made up of 13 amino acids. The CDR3 DNA follows: TGCGCCAGCAGCTTGGGCTGGGGGGAAAAACTGTTTTTT. It encodes CASSLGWGEKLFF.

The gene calls are TRBV4-2 and TRBJ2-1; 8 bases fit TRBD2. V shed 0 bases, J shed 6 bases, and the junction held 10 bases outside the gene matches. This CDR3 is built from 17 residues. Germline V gene lookup returns CDR1 LGHNA and CDR2 YNFKEQ. The CDR3 DNA reads as TGTGCCAGCAGCCAAGACACGCGGGGGGACCGAGCCAATGAGCAGTTCTTC. Its protein product is CASSQDTRGDRANEQFF.

The chain is built from TRBV9 and TRBJ2-5, with D perhaps matching TRBD1 or TRBD2 (5 bases each). The CDR3 has 15 residues. Between the trimmed V and J ends, which lost 3 bases and 0 bases, there was a span of 12 bases. Germline values: CDR1 SGDLS, CDR2 YYNGEE. The CDR3 nucleotides read TGTGCCAGCAGCGGGGGACGGTTTTACCAAGAGACCCAGTACTTC. It is translated as CASSGGRFYQETQYF.

This clone was observed a few times. The genes are TRBV12-5 and TRBJ2-1; 14 nucleotides agree with TRBD2. The ends lost 1 base at V and 8 bases at J; junction bases unmatched: 10. The CDR3 is made up of 18 amino acids. Germline lookup yields CDR1 LGHNT and CDR2 FRNRAP. CDR3 in DNA: TGTGCTAGTGGTTTGGCAAGACTAGCGGGAGGGAATCTCGATGAGCAGTTCTTC. It encodes CASGLARLAGGNLDEQFF.

V usage is TRBV5-1 and J usage is TRBJ1-1, with unresolved D. The CDR3 totals 12 residues. Per the germline V gene, CDR1 is SGHRS and CDR2 is YFSETQ. The V end lost 5 bases, the J end lost 8 bases, and 13 bases lay between the germline ends. CDR3 in DNA: TGCGCCAGCAGTAATGAGGGAGTAGAAGCTTTCTTT. It translates to CASSNEGVEAFF.

This clone turned up a few times. The chain employs TRBV7-2 and TRBJ1-2; D is possibly TRBD1 (5 bases). CDR1 SGHTA and CDR2 FQGNSA come from the germline V gene. The CDR3 spans 16 residues. With 5 bases removed from V and 8 bases from J, the gap between germline ends came to 24 bases. DNA for the CDR3: TGTGCCAGCAGCCACCAGGGAGGCCCGGGGGATCGCGGCTACACCTTC. Residues: CASSHQGGPGDRGYTF.

CDR3 region: CASSSKTGGAGTQYF. In nucleotides, the CDR3 is TGTGCCAGCAGTTCCAAAACAGGGGGCGCAGGGACCCAGTACTTC. The chain is built from TRBV6-5 and TRBJ2-5; TRBD1 matches at 9 bases. Germline V CDR1 and CDR2: MNHEY, SVGAGI. The V gene end was trimmed by 4 bases and the J gene end by 7 bases; junction bases not matched to a gene: 10. The CDR3 spans 15 residues.

This chain joins TRBV15 and TRBJ2-1, with 13 positions matching TRBD2. The CDR3 length is 16 residues. Germline CDR1 and CDR2: LNHNV and YYDKDF (reference sequence). The junction had 6 bases not matched to a gene; V was cut back by 3 bases and J by 7 bases. The chain's CDR3 is CATSSGLAGVGNEQFF. The CDR3 DNA follows: TGTGCCACCAGCAGTGGACTAGCGGGGGTCGGGAATGAGCAGTTCTTC.

The chain has TRBV5-6 and TRBJ1-1; 7 positions match TRBD1. CDR3 length: 16 residues. CDR1 SGHDT and CDR2 YYEEEE come from the germline V gene. Trimming at V came to 4 bases and at J to 4 bases, leaving 13 bases not matched to a gene. CDR3 sequence reads: CASSPKDRLWLTEAFF. The CDR3 bases are TGTGCCAGCAGCCCAAAGGACAGGCTCTGGCTCACTGAAGCTTTCTTT.